Shown below are 14 T cell receptor beta chains from a single sample sequenced in a study of a mutant IDH1 vaccine in newly diagnosed glioma. The method was immunoSEQ multiplex PCR; TCRdb's version includes in-frame clones alone and lacks a portion of them. The table has around 56,000 clones, around 81% seen once. As for time point: week 5, during vaccination. Every vaccine dose comprised 300 ug of mutant IDH1 20-mer peptide plus topical imiquimod. Antigens of these TCRs are unknown. Sequenced material: PBMCs, taken from a glioma patient whose treatment included an IDH1 peptide vaccine. Source of these receptors: a man aged 25 to 40 with glioma.

This clone came up a few times. This chain joins TRBV18 and TRBJ1-5; no clear D gene. The V end lost 3 bases, the J end lost 2 bases, and 17 bases lay between the germline ends. This CDR3 has 17 residues. Germline CDR1 KGHSH, CDR2 LQKENI. The CDR3 is CASSPSKGGGGNQPQHF. The CDR3 nucleotides read TGTGCCAGCTCACCTAGTAAGGGAGGCGGGGGCAATCAGCCCCAGCATTTT.

This chain connects TRBV5-1 to TRBJ2-1; 11 bases agree with TRBD1. The CDR3 extends over 14 amino acids. The germline V gene encodes CDR1 SGHRS and CDR2 YFSETQ. V lost 6 bases to trimming and J lost 4 bases; unmatched junction nucleotides: 3. The CDR3: CASTRDRGYNEQFF. The CDR3 DNA follows: TGCGCCAGCACCCGGGACAGGGGGTACAATGAGCAGTTCTTC.

This chain uses TRBV18 with TRBJ2-1, with TRBD1 as a possible D gene (5 bases). V lost 3 bases to trimming and J lost 6 bases, with 9 bases between them. Germline CDR1 KGHSH, CDR2 LQKENI. The CDR3 sequence is 13 residues long. The CDR3: CASSPRVFNEQFF. The CDR3 region has the DNA TGTGCCAGCTCACCCAGGGTTTTCAATGAGCAGTTCTTC.

This chain uses TRBV6-1 with TRBJ1-1, with TRBD1 identical over 8 bases. The J segment lost 0 bases and the V segment lost 5 bases, leaving 5 bases of the junction unmatched. The germline gives CDR1 MNHNS, CDR2 SASEGT. CDR3 length: 15 amino acids. The CDR3 sequence is CASSLLQGVNTEAFF. The DNA for the CDR3 is TGTGCCAGCAGTTTACTACAGGGGGTGAACACTGAAGCTTTCTTT.

The chain recombines TRBV18 with TRBJ1-5; a weak D match, TRBD1 (6 bases). In germline, CDR1 is KGHSH, CDR2 LQKENI. The germline V and J ends were trimmed by 5 bases and 0 bases, with 11 bases remaining between them. The CDR3 is 15 residues long. The CDR3 DNA follows: TGTGCCAGCTCAAGTCCGGGACATAGCAATCAGCCCCAGCATTTT. It translates to CASSSPGHSNQPQHF.

V gene TRBV5-1 combines with J gene TRBJ1-4; D is unclear. This CDR3 is built from 13 residues. V dropped 2 bases and J dropped 4 bases, with 6 bases sitting between them. Germline assignment: CDR1 SGHRS and CDR2 YFSETQ. This CDR3 reads CASSLGFNEKLFF. CDR3 bases: TGCGCCAGCAGCTTAGGATTTAATGAAAAACTGTTTTTT.

The V gene is TRBV4-1, the J gene TRBJ2-1; 9 bases line up with TRBD1. V was pared by 7 bases and J by 4 bases, with 5 bases of the junction left unmatched. CDR3 length: 14 amino acids. Germline V gene sequence: CDR1 MGHRA, CDR2 YSYEKL. Here the CDR3 reads CASKRTGEYNEQFF. The CDR3 nucleotides are TGCGCCAGCAAACGGACAGGGGAGTACAATGAGCAGTTCTTC.

V is TRBV5-5 and J is TRBJ2-2, with unresolved D. The CDR3 contains 15 residues. Trimming removed 1 base at V and 0 bases at J, with 7 bases between. Germline-derived CDR1 and CDR2 are SGHKS and YYEKEE (reference sequence). CDR3 amino acids: CASSLSNPNTGELFF. Written as DNA, the CDR3 is TGTGCCAGCAGCTTGAGCAATCCGAACACCGGGGAGCTGTTTTTT.

The rearrangement links TRBV6-1 to TRBJ1-5, with D possibly TRBD1 on 5 matching bases. Between the trimmed V and J ends, which lost 5 bases and 7 bases, there was a span of 12 bases. Germline V gives CDR1 MNHNS, CDR2 SASEGT. This CDR3 has 13 residues. CDR3 amino acids: CASSLYGDQPQHF. The CDR3 nucleotides read TGTGCCAGCAGTTTATATGGGGACCAGCCCCAGCATTTT.

This chain joins TRBV4-1 and TRBJ2-7, with D uncertain. Trimming stripped 3 bases from V and 5 bases from J, with 14 bases between. The length of the CDR3 is 14 residues. CDR1 is MGHRA and CDR2 is YSYEKL in the germline V gene. CDR3 sequence: CASSHREGLHEQYF. The DNA of the CDR3 is TGCGCCAGCAGCCACCGAGAAGGCCTCCACGAGCAGTACTTC.

The rearrangement uses TRBV27 and TRBJ2-1, with 8 bases matching TRBD1. The CDR3 length is 16 residues. After removal of 1 base from V and 6 bases from J, the junction contained 8 bases not matched to a gene. Germline loops: CDR1 MNHEY, CDR2 SMNVEV (reference sequence). CDR3 coding DNA: TGTGCCAGCAGTTTATTAGGACAGGGTGGCCTCAATGAGCAGTTCTTC. Amino acids: CASSLLGQGGLNEQFF.

This sequence joins TRBV27 and TRBJ1-1; 9 bases match TRBD1. The length of the CDR3 is 13 residues. The germline gives CDR1 MNHEY, CDR2 SMNVEV (reference sequence). Trimming at V came to 10 bases and at J to 8 bases, leaving 11 bases not matched to a gene. The CDR3 bases are TGTGCCACATCACAGGGGGCGGTCCGCGAAGCTTTCTTT. It specifies CATSQGAVREAFF.

The gene calls are TRBV4-1 and TRBJ2-7; TRBD1 aligns across 9 bases. The germline V gene encodes CDR1 MGHRA and CDR2 YSYEKL. The length of the CDR3 is 18 residues. V was pared by 3 bases and J by 3 bases, with 15 bases of the junction left unmatched. CDR3 amino acids: CASSQTVSSRDRVYEQYF. The CDR3 DNA follows: TGCGCCAGCAGCCAGACCGTTAGTTCCCGGGACAGGGTCTACGAGCAGTACTTC.

This chain links TRBV2 with TRBJ2-7; 13 bases are a match to TRBD2. Per germline, CDR1 SNHLY and CDR2 FYNNEI. The CDR3 consists of 16 residues. Germline trimming cut 0 bases from V and 6 bases from J; bases unmatched to any gene: 5. CDR3 DNA sequence: TGTGCCAGCAGTGAAGCGCTACTAGCGGGGGGGATCGAGCAGTACTTC. This encodes CASSEALLAGGIEQYF.